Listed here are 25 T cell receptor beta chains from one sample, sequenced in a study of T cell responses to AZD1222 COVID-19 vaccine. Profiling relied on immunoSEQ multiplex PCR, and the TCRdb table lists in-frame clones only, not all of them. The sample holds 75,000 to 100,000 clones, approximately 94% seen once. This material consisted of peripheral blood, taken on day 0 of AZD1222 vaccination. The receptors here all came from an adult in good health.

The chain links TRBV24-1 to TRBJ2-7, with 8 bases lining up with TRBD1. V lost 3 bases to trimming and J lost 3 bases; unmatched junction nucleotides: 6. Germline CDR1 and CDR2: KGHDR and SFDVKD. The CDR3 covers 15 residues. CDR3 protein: CATSDPLTGVYEQYF. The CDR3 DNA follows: TGTGCCACCAGTGATCCCCTGACAGGGGTCTACGAGCAGTACTTC.

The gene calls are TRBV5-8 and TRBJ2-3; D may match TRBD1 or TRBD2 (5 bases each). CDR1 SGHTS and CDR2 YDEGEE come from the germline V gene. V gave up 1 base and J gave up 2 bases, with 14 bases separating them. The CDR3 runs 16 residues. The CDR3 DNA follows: TGTGCCAGCAGCTTGAATGAGGGGCGGTTCACAGATACGCAGTATTTT. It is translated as CASSLNEGRFTDTQYF.

The CDR3 region has the DNA TGTGCCAGCAGTGAAACCCATCGCAGGGAAGCTTTCTTT. Residues: CASSETHRREAFF. The genes are TRBV2 and TRBJ1-1, with unresolved D. The CDR3 runs to 13 residues. V was cut by 2 bases and J by 8 bases, with 12 bases left in between. The germline CDR1 and CDR2 sequences are SNHLY and FYNNEI.

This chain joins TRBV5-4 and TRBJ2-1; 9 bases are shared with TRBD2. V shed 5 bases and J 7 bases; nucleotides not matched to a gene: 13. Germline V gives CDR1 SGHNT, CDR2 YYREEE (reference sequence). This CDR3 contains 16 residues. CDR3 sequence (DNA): TGTGCCAGCAGACCGGATCCCGGGACTAGCTTTAATGAGCAGTTCTTC. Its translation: CASRPDPGTSFNEQFF.

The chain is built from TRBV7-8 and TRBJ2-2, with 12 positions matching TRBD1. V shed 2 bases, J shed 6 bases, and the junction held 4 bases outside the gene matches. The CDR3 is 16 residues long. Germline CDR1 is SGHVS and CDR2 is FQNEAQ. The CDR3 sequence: CASSLRGTGGSGELFF. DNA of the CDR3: TGTGCCAGCAGCTTAAGGGGGACAGGGGGCTCCGGGGAGCTGTTTTTT.

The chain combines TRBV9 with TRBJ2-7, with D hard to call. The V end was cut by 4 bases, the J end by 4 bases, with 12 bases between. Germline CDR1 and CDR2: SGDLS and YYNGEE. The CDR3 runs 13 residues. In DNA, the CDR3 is TGTGCCAGCAGCCCCAGCAGGTGGTACGAGCAGTACTTC. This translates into CASSPSRWYEQYF.

In nucleotides, the CDR3 is TGTGCCAGCAGTTCCCTAGGACTGGGGGGTTCGTACTATGGCTACACCTTC. Translated: CASSSLGLGGSYYGYTF. This rearrangement joins TRBV28 to TRBJ1-2; D is possibly TRBD1 (5 bases). CDR3 size: 17 residues. CDR1 and CDR2 from the germline V gene are MDHEN and SYDVKM. Trimming cost V 4 bases and J 3 bases, with 21 bases left between them.

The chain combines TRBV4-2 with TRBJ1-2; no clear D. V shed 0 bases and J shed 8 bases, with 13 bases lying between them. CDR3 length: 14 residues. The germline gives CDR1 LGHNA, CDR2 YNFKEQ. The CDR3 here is CASSQETRKAGYTF. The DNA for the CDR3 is TGTGCCAGCAGCCAAGAAACCCGCAAGGCCGGCTACACCTTC.

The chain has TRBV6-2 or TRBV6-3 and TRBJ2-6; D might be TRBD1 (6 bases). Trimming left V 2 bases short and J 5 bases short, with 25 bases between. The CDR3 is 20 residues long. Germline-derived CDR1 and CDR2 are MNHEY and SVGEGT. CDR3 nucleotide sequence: TGTGCCAGCAGTTACCCTCGCGAACCTTTATCAGGGGATCGGGCCAACGTCCTGACTTTC. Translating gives CASSYPREPLSGDRANVLTF.

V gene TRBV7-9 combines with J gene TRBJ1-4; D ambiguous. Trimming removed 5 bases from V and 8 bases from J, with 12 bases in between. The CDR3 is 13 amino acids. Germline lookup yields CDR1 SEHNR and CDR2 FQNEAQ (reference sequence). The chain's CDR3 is CASSLVEGEKLFF. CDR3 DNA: TGTGCCAGCAGCCTAGTCGAAGGCGAAAAACTGTTTTTT.

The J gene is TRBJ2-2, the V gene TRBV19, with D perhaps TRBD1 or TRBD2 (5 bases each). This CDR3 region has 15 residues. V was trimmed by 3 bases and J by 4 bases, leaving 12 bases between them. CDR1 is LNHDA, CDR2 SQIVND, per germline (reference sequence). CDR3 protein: CASSIRGQVTGELFF. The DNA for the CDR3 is TGTGCCAGTAGTATTCGGGGCCAGGTCACCGGGGAGCTGTTTTTT.

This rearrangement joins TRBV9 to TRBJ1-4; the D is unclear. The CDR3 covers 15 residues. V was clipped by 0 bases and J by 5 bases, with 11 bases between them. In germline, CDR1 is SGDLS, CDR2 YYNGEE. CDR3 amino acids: CASSVGNTRNEKLFF. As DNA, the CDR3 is TGTGCCAGCAGCGTAGGAAACACCAGGAATGAAAAACTGTTTTTT.

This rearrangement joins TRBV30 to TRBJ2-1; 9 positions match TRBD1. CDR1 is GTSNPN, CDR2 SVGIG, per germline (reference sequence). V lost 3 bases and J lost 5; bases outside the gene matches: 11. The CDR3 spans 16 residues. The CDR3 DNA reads TGTGCCTGGAGACAGAAAGGACAGGGGCTTCACAATGAGCAGTTCTTC. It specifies CAWRQKGQGLHNEQFF.

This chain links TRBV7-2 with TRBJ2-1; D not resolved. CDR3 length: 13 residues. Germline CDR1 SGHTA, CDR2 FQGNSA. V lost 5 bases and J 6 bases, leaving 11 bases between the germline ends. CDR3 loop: CASSPTKGNEQFF. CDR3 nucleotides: TGTGCCAGCAGCCCCACAAAGGGCAATGAGCAGTTCTTC.

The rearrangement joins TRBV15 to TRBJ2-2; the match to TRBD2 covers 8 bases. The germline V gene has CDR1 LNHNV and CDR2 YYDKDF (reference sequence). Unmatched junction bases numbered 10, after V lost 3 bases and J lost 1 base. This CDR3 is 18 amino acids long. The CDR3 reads CATSSRRGTRQNTGELFF. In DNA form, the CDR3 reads TGTGCCACCAGCAGTAGGAGGGGGACTAGGCAGAACACCGGGGAGCTGTTTTTT.

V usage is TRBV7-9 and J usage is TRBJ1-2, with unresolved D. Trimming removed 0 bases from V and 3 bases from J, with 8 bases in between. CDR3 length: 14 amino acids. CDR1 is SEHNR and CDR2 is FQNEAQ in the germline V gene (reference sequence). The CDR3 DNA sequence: TGTGCCAGCAGCTTAGCGGCGGCGGACTATGGCTACACCTTC. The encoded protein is CASSLAAADYGYTF.

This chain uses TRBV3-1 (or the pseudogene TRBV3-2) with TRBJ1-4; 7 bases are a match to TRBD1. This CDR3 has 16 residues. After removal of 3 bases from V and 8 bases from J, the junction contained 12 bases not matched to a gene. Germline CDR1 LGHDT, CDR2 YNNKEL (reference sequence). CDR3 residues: CASSHLPGQLKEKLFF. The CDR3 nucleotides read TGTGCCAGCAGCCACCTGCCGGGACAGCTAAAAGAAAAACTGTTTTTT.

In DNA, the CDR3 is TGTGCCAGCAGCTCGTCCGGGACTAACTCTGGAAACACCATATATTTT. This sequence encodes CASSSSGTNSGNTIYF. The chain couples TRBV7-2 to TRBJ1-3; D perhaps matches TRBD1 (5 bases). Germline CDR1 SGHTA, CDR2 FQGNSA. Trimming shortened V by 4 bases and J by 0 bases, and 13 bases separated the two germline ends. This CDR3 has 16 amino acids.

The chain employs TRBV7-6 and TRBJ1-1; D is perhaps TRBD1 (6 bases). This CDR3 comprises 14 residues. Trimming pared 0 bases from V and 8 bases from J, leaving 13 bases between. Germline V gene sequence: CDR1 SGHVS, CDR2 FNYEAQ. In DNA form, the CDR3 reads TGTGCCAGCAGCTTAGCGGAACAGGGCGTCGAAGCTTTCTTT. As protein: CASSLAEQGVEAFF.

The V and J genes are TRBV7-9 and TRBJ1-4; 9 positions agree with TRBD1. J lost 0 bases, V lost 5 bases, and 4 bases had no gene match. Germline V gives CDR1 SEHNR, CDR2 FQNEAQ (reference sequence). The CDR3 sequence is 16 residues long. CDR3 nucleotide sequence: TGTGCCAGCAGCCAACGGACAGGGGCAACTAATGAAAAACTGTTTTTT. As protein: CASSQRTGATNEKLFF. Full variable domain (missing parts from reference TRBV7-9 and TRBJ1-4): DTGVSQNPRHKITKRGQNVTFRCDPISEHNRLYWYRQTLGQGPEFLTYFQNEAQLEKSRLLSDRFSAERPKGSFSTLEIQRTEQGDSAMYLCASSQRTGATNEKLFFGSGTQLSVL.

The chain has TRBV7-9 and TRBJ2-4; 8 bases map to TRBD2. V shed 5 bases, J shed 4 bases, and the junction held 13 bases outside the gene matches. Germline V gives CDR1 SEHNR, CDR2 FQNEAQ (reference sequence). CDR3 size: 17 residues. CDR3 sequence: CASSPEYGIAGKNIQYF. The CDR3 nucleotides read TGTGCCAGCAGCCCTGAGTATGGGATAGCGGGGAAAAACATTCAGTACTTC.

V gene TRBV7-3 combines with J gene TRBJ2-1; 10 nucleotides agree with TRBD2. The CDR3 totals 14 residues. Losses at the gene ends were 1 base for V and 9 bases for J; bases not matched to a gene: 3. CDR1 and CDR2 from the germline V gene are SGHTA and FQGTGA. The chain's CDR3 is CASSLMGTSVEQFF. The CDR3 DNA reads TGTGCCAGCAGCTTAATGGGGACTAGCGTTGAGCAGTTCTTC.

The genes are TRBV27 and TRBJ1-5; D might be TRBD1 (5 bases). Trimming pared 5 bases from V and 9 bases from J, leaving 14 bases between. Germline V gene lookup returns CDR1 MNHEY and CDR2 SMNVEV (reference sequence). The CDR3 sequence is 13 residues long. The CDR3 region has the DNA TGTGCCAGCAGTCCTACCCAGGGATCGCCCCAGCATTTT. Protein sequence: CASSPTQGSPQHF.

The CDR3 sequence is CASSLAGGGEDEQYF. DNA for the CDR3: TGCGCCAGCAGCTTGGCCGGAGGGGGCGAGGACGAGCAGTACTTC. The chain joins TRBV5-1 to TRBJ2-7, with a weak D call TRBD1 (7 bases). Germline-derived CDR1 and CDR2 are SGHRS and YFSETQ. The CDR3 is 15 residues long. V was shortened by 0 bases and J by 5 bases, with 15 bases between the two germline ends.

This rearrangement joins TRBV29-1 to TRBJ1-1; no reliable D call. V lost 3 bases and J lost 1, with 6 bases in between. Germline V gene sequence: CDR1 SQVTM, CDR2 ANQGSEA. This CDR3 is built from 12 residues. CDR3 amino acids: CSVDRRNTEAFF. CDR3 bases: TGCAGCGTTGATAGGCGGAACACTGAAGCTTTCTTT.